The 8 T cell receptor beta chains reported below all come from one sample, sequenced in a study of identical twins. TCRdb ran MiXCR on the 5' RACE reads and lists one entry per CDR3 protein. The top ten clones hold 5.5% to 9% of a sample with about 290,000 distinct CDR3 sequences, nearly 9.5% of them seen once. This sample also belongs to another study, concerning yellow fever vaccine responses in identical twins.

Sequenced sample: CD8+ T cells sorted from blood. The receptors were sampled from a woman aged 18-29 years in good health.

At least ten counts were recorded for this clonotype. This chain joins TRBV6-1 and TRBJ2-3, with 10 bases fitting TRBD2. This CDR3 is 19 amino acids long. Germline CDR1 is MNHNS and CDR2 is SASEGT. Trimming took 2 bases from V and 2 from J; bases not matched to a gene: 13. CDR3 amino acids: CASSETSAGGLGVTDTQYF. CDR3 bases: TGTGCCAGCAGTGAAACATCAGCGGGGGGGCTCGGGGTCACAGATACGCAGTATTTT.

This clonotype was observed many times. V is TRBV6-4 and J is TRBJ1-1; D is ambiguous. Germline-derived CDR1 and CDR2 are MRHNA and SNTAGT. This CDR3 is built from 13 residues. V lost 0 bases, J lost 1 base, and 3 bases lay in between. CDR3 sequence reads: CASSDSGNTEAFF. CDR3 bases: TGTGCCAGCAGTGACTCGGGGAACACTGAAGCTTTCTTT.

The chain couples TRBV5-5 to TRBJ2-7; D possibly matches TRBD1 or TRBD2 (5 bases each). This CDR3 has 14 residues. Trimming shortened V by 1 base and J by 5 bases, and 13 bases separated the two germline ends. CDR1 is SGHKS and CDR2 is YYEKEE in the germline V gene (reference sequence). The CDR3 is CASSLSSGTNEQYF. For the CDR3, the DNA is TGTGCCAGCAGCTTGTCGTCAGGGACCAACGAGCAGTACTTC.

This clonotype has ten or more counts. J is TRBJ2-3 and V is TRBV29-1, with a weak D call TRBD1 (5 bases). The CDR3 covers 17 residues. Between the trimmed V and J ends, which lost 0 bases and 1 base, there was a span of 17 bases. CDR1 is SQVTM and CDR2 is ANQGSEA in the germline V gene. CDR3 sequence: CSVEDQGPDRRTDTQYF. CDR3 bases: TGCAGCGTTGAAGATCAGGGCCCGGACCGTCGCACAGATACGCAGTATTTT.

This clonotype was counted a few times. The rearrangement joins TRBV7-2 to TRBJ2-1; D ambiguous. V lost 7 bases to trimming and J lost 7 bases, with 17 bases between them. Germline V gene lookup returns CDR1 SGHTA and CDR2 FQGNSA. There are 14 residues in the CDR3. The CDR3 region is CASTENVWENEQFF. CDR3 DNA sequence: TGTGCCAGCACCGAAAACGTATGGGAAAATGAGCAGTTCTTC.

This clonotype was recorded at least ten times. This rearrangement joins TRBV7-6 to TRBJ2-7; 12 positions agree with TRBD2. CDR3 length equals 15 residues. V shed 2 bases, J shed 3 bases, and the junction held 2 bases outside the gene matches. Germline assignment: CDR1 SGHVS and CDR2 FNYEAQ. The CDR3 DNA follows: TGTGCCAGCAGCTTATTGACTAGCGGGAGCTACGAGCAGTACTTC. Its translation is CASSLLTSGSYEQYF.

This clonotype was seen a few times. This chain joins TRBV6-1 and TRBJ2-7; TRBD2 matches 11 bases. The CDR3 extends over 13 amino acids. Germline V gives CDR1 MNHNS, CDR2 SASEGT. J gave up 7 bases and V 6 bases, and 5 bases lay outside the gene matches. The CDR3 DNA reads as TGTGCCAGCAGACTACTAGCGGGAGAGGAGCAGTACTTC. It translates to CASRLLAGEEQYF.

V gene TRBV7-6 combines with J gene TRBJ2-7; maybe TRBD1 (6 bases). The CDR3 runs to 13 residues. Germline assignment: CDR1 SGHVS and CDR2 FNYEAQ. Trimming took 5 bases from V and 8 from J, leaving 16 bases between them. The CDR3 is CASSQGGDSKQYF. CDR3 sequence (DNA): TGTGCCAGCAGCCAAGGGGGAGACTCGAAGCAGTACTTC.